The 8 T cell receptor beta chains below all came from one sample that was sequenced in a study of CD8 T cells in ankylosing spondylitis (TCRdb year 2017). Library prep was done by 5' RACE. The data were produced on an Illumina HiSeq 2500. TCRdb reanalyzed the raw reads on its own, using fastp at Q25 for trimming and MiXCR for clone calling, and kept in-frame beta chains. Rows merge per CDR3 protein into single entries with the most common DNA and genes. The sample contains 300,000 to 350,000 distinct CDR3 sequences, roughly 20% of them found a single time. The ten largest make up under 4% of the sample. Material for sequencing was blood, either unsorted or a sorted T cell fraction (not recorded which). The origin of the receptors is a female donor with ankylosing spondylitis or in good health (not recorded which).

The chain employs TRBV7-2 and TRBJ2-3, with a weak D call TRBD2 (6 bases). The V end was cut by 0 bases, the J end by 0 bases, with 13 bases between. Germline lookup yields CDR1 SGHTA and CDR2 FQGNSA. The CDR3 spans 17 residues. DNA for the CDR3: TGTGCCAGCAGCTTAGCGAAAGCGGGCTGGAGCACAGATACGCAGTATTTT. This codes for CASSLAKAGWSTDTQYF.

The chain links TRBV7-2 to TRBJ2-3; D remains unclear. The CDR3 is made up of 12 amino acids. The germline V gene encodes CDR1 SGHTA and CDR2 FQGNSA. The V end was cut by 4 bases, the J end by 7 bases, with 9 bases between. CDR3 nucleotides: TGTGCCAGCAGCTCCGCCGTTAATACGCAGTATTTT. As protein: CASSSAVNTQYF.

This clonotype was recorded at least ten times. CDR3 bases: TGTGCCAGCATACGGGACCTGAACACAGATACGCAGTATTTT. As protein: CASIRDLNTDTQYF. The J gene is TRBJ2-3, the V gene TRBV6-2 or TRBV6-3; either TRBD1 or TRBD2 may fit D (5 bases each). The CDR3 is 14 amino acids. Deletions cut 7 bases from V and 2 bases from J, with 13 bases between. Germline V lookup: CDR1 MNHEY, CDR2 SVGEGT.

This clonotype was seen only a few times. The chain is built from TRBV10-3 and TRBJ2-3, with 11 positions matching TRBD2. Looked up from germline, CDR1 is ENHRY and CDR2 is SYGVKD. Trimming removed 6 bases from V and 4 bases from J; junction bases left unmatched: 3. This CDR3 is built from 14 residues. In nucleotides, the CDR3 is TGTGCCATCAGGGTTAGCGGGAGGGCAGATACGCAGTATTTT. Translation gives CAIRVSGRADTQYF.

This clonotype was seen more than once but under ten times. The chain has TRBV7-3 and TRBJ1-1; 7 bases fit TRBD1. J gave up 0 bases and V 4 bases, and 14 bases lay outside the gene matches. CDR1 SGHTA and CDR2 FQGTGA come from the germline V gene. CDR3 length: 18 residues. Here the CDR3 DNA reads TGTGCCAGCAGCTCCCAGGGGGGGGCGAGGGGTATGAACACTGAAGCTTTCTTT. This gives the protein CASSSQGGARGMNTEAFF.

This clonotype has ten or more counts. The CDR3 region is CATSGPYRGKETQYF. The CDR3 bases are TGTGCCACCAGTGGCCCTTACAGGGGGAAAGAGACCCAGTACTTC. The gene calls are TRBV24-1 and TRBJ2-5; 8 nucleotides line up with TRBD1. This CDR3 has 15 amino acids. The junction had 7 bases not matched to a gene; V was cut back by 5 bases and J by 3 bases. Germline values: CDR1 KGHDR, CDR2 SFDVKD.

This clonotype was detected a few times. The chain uses TRBV5-5 and TRBJ2-2, with 8 bases identical to TRBD1. J lost 7 bases, V lost 4 bases, and 9 bases had no gene match. There are 15 residues in the CDR3. Germline CDR1 reads SGHKS; CDR2 reads YYEKEE (reference sequence). The CDR3 sequence is CASSRTGRLDGELFF. In DNA form, the CDR3 reads TGTGCCAGCAGCAGGACAGGGAGGTTGGACGGGGAGCTGTTTTTT.

This rearrangement joins TRBV10-3 to TRBJ2-7, with TRBD2 matching 14 bases. Per germline, CDR1 ENHRY and CDR2 SYGVKD. The CDR3 has 16 amino acids. With 8 bases clipped from V and 3 bases from J, the junction kept 9 bases outside the gene matches. This CDR3 reads CAIRGTSGRTSYEQYF. Here the CDR3 DNA reads TGTGCCATCCGAGGGACTAGCGGGAGAACTAGCTACGAGCAGTACTTC.